Described below is a single T cell receptor beta chain sequence and its context. The ends were cut back, 8 bases at V and 0 bases at J, with 11 bases in the middle. Looked up from germline, CDR1 is GTSNPN and CDR2 is SVGIG (reference sequence). This CDR3 comprises 12 residues. This entry comes from a study of cytomegalovirus exposure and HLA in healthy donors. The PCR contained 60 Vbeta and 13 Jbeta primers. TCRdb's table, derived via immunoSEQ multiplex PCR, lists solely in-frame clones and lacks some. The sample includes under 200,000 clones, nearly 80% of them seen just once. The sequence was collected from a man between 18 and 35 years old in good health and CMV-seropositive. The sequencing sample was made of PBMCs. The chain joins TRBV30 to TRBJ2-7, with D hard to call. For the CDR3, the DNA is TGTGCCGGCTCGTCTAGCTCCTACGAGCAGTACTTC. Its protein product is CAGSSSSYEQYF.